The 24 T cell receptor beta chains below come from one sample, sequenced in a study of blood T cell repertoires in COVID-19 (dated by TCRdb to about 2020). The library was produced with the immunoSEQ multiplex PCR assay. Not all clones reach the TCRdb copy of this immuneACCESS table, which keeps in-frame sequences only. Checked studies attribute under half of the gap to unresolved V genes and leave the rest unexplained. For this sample there are nearly 400,000 clones; roughly 86% appear just once. The ten largest clones take up 1.7% of the sample. Input material: PBMCs or T cells enriched from blood (not recorded which). These receptors originate from a woman aged 25 to 39 who had recovered from COVID-19.

The chain joins TRBV5-1 to TRBJ2-1; TRBD2 agrees at 9 bases. The V gene end was trimmed by 6 bases and the J gene end by 7 bases; junction bases not matched to a gene: 8. The CDR3 length is 14 residues. Germline V gene data show CDR1 as SGHRS and CDR2 as YFSETQ. CDR3 sequence: CASNGGGAGNEQFF. The CDR3 coding sequence is TGCGCCAGCAATGGCGGGGGGGCCGGTAATGAGCAGTTCTTC. The full variable domain, its missing parts supplied by reference TRBV5-1 and TRBJ2-1, is KAGVTQTPRYLIKTRGQQVTLSCSPISGHRSVSWYQQTPGQGLQFLFEYFSETQRNKGNFPGRFSGRQFSNSRSEMNVSTLELGDSALYLCASNGGGAGNEQFFGPGTRLTVL.

This clone has only a few counts. The rearrangement uses TRBV28 and TRBJ1-2, with 9 bases fitting TRBD1. After removal of 2 bases from V and 4 bases from J, the junction contained 2 bases not matched to a gene. Germline lookup yields CDR1 MDHEN and CDR2 SYDVKM. This CDR3 contains 14 residues. CDR3 region: CASSLPDRGYGYTF. CDR3 in DNA: TGTGCCAGCAGTTTACCGGACAGGGGCTATGGCTACACCTTC.

The rearrangement joins TRBV28 to TRBJ2-2; D remains unclear. V lost 6 bases to trimming and J lost 5 bases, with 16 bases between them. CDR1 is MDHEN and CDR2 is SYDVKM in the germline V gene. CDR3 size: 15 residues. The CDR3 is CASSPVRFGTGELFF. The CDR3, as DNA: TGTGCCAGCAGCCCCGTGAGGTTTGGTACCGGGGAGCTGTTTTTT.

V usage is TRBV5-1 and J usage is TRBJ2-7; tentatively, D is TRBD2 (5 bases). Between the trimmed V and J ends, which lost 5 bases and 2 bases, there was a span of 14 bases. Germline V lookup: CDR1 SGHRS, CDR2 YFSETQ. This CDR3 has 14 amino acids. Written as DNA, the CDR3 is TGCGCCAGCAGTCGGGATCCAAAAACCTACGAGCAGTACTTC. Translated: CASSRDPKTYEQYF.

The chain has TRBV27 and TRBJ1-4; 7 bases align to TRBD1. The CDR3 has 14 amino acids. Germline CDR1 MNHEY, CDR2 SMNVEV (reference sequence). After removal of 10 bases from V and 6 bases from J, the junction contained 11 bases not matched to a gene. The CDR3 region has the DNA TGTGCCACCCGCCCTAACCAGGGGGATGAAAAACTGTTTTTT. Amino acid sequence: CATRPNQGDEKLFF.

J is TRBJ1-2 and V is TRBV9; D is undetermined. The CDR3 consists of 12 residues. Germline CDR1 reads SGDLS; CDR2 reads YYNGEE. The V gene lost 0 bases and the J gene lost 4 bases, with 4 bases spanning the gap. CDR3 region: CASSVGLYGYTF. The DNA of the CDR3 is TGTGCCAGCAGCGTAGGACTCTATGGCTACACCTTC.

This clone was recorded at least ten times. The chain combines TRBV9 with TRBJ2-3; possibly TRBD1 for D (6 bases). Germline CDR1 and CDR2: SGDLS and YYNGEE. With 2 bases removed from V and 4 bases from J, the gap between germline ends came to 14 bases. The CDR3 is made up of 15 amino acids. DNA of the CDR3: TGTGCCAGCAGCGTGAGGGGGATTGAAGCAGATACGCAGTATTTT. Encoded protein: CASSVRGIEADTQYF.

The rearrangement uses TRBV7-6 and TRBJ1-6, with 9 bases matching TRBD1. CDR3 length: 17 amino acids. V was pared by 2 bases and J by 10 bases, with 12 bases of the junction left unmatched. The germline V gene encodes CDR1 SGHVS and CDR2 FNYEAQ. DNA of the CDR3: TGTGCCAGCAGCTTATATGGACAGGGGTTTTTGAGATCACCCCTCCACTTT. Encoded protein: CASSLYGQGFLRSPLHF.

The gene calls are TRBV18 and TRBJ1-5, with 10 bases fitting TRBD1. Losses at the gene ends were 2 bases for V and 4 bases for J; bases not matched to a gene: 8. The CDR3 consists of 17 residues. Germline-derived CDR1 and CDR2 are KGHSH and LQKENI. The CDR3 sequence is CASSPNAGQGLNQPQHF. DNA for the CDR3: TGTGCCAGCTCACCAAATGCGGGACAGGGGTTGAATCAGCCCCAGCATTTT. Looking up the rest from reference TRBV18 and TRBJ1-5 gives the full variable domain: NAGVMQNPRHLVRRRGQEARLRCSPMKGHSHVYWYRQLPEEGLKFMVYLQKENIIDESGMPKERFSAEFPKEGPSILRIQQVVRGDSAAYFCASSPNAGQGLNQPQHFGDGTRLSIL.

This clone was seen ten or more times. The same CDR3 also results from other DNA sequences found in this sample. The J gene is TRBJ1-1, the V gene TRBV6-5, with D uncertain. The germline V gene has CDR1 MNHEY and CDR2 SVGAGI. The CDR3 covers 13 residues. Trimming left V 5 bases short and J 1 base short, with 8 bases between. The CDR3 DNA sequence: TGTGCCAGCAGTCCTACGCAGAACACTGAAGCTTTCTTT. Its translation: CASSPTQNTEAFF.

V gene TRBV12-3 or TRBV12-4 combines with J gene TRBJ1-2, with 7 bases lining up with TRBD1. The ends lost 8 bases at V and 8 bases at J; junction bases unmatched: 11. CDR3 size: 13 residues. The CDR3 region has the DNA TGTGCCAGCCGGGACAGTTCGTTTCTCGGCTACACCTTC. It specifies CASRDSSFLGYTF.

The chain is built from TRBV5-1 and TRBJ2-7; perhaps TRBD2 as D (5 bases). This CDR3 has 15 residues. V shed 8 bases and J shed 0 bases, with 18 bases lying between them. The germline V gene has CDR1 SGHRS and CDR2 YFSETQ. In DNA form, the CDR3 reads TGCGCCAGTAAACGGGGAGACTCAAGCTCCTACGAGCAGTACTTC. Translated, it gives CASKRGDSSSYEQYF.

CDR3 in amino acids: CASSLILTLSRGLSYEQYF. The CDR3 region has the DNA TGTGCCAGCAGTTTGATCCTAACCCTCTCGCGGGGCCTCTCCTACGAGCAGTACTTC. V usage is TRBV28 and J usage is TRBJ2-7; perhaps TRBD2 as D (6 bases). The ends were cut back, 3 bases at V and 0 bases at J, with 24 bases in the middle. The CDR3 totals 19 residues. Germline lookup yields CDR1 MDHEN and CDR2 SYDVKM.

The chain uses TRBV2 and TRBJ1-1, with 10 positions matching TRBD1. The CDR3 length is 15 residues. V gave up 6 bases and J gave up 6 bases; unmatched junction bases: 10. Germline V gives CDR1 SNHLY, CDR2 FYNNEI. CDR3 coding DNA: TGTGCCAGCAGCCGACAGGGGGCGAGTGAAGCTGAAGCTTTCTTT. Translation gives CASSRQGASEAEAFF.

This clone was recorded many times. CDR3 sequence reads: CASSFNPREQYF. The CDR3 bases are TGTGCCAGCAGTTTTAATCCGAGGGAGCAGTACTTC. This rearrangement joins TRBV12-3 or TRBV12-4 to TRBJ2-7; D not resolved. The V end was cut by 3 bases, the J end by 7 bases, with 10 bases between. The CDR3 extends over 12 amino acids.

This sequence joins TRBV30 and TRBJ2-7, with D perhaps matching TRBD2 (6 bases). With 5 bases removed from V and 6 bases from J, the gap between germline ends came to 14 bases. Germline V gene lookup returns CDR1 GTSNPN and CDR2 SVGIG (reference sequence). The CDR3 totals 12 residues. The CDR3 nucleotides are TGTGCCTGGCCAATTAAGGAGGGCGAGCAGTACTTC. Translation: CAWPIKEGEQYF.

This clone was seen a handful of times. The chain is built from TRBV9 and TRBJ1-4; a possible D gene is TRBD1 (6 bases). CDR1 and CDR2 (germline): SGDLS, YYNGEE. The CDR3 totals 16 residues. V was clipped by 0 bases and J by 0 bases, with 9 bases between them. CDR3 amino acids: CASSVAPGATNEKLFF. In DNA, the CDR3 is TGTGCCAGCAGCGTAGCGCCAGGGGCAACTAATGAAAAACTGTTTTTT.

V usage is TRBV6-5 and J usage is TRBJ2-7; 9 nucleotides agree with TRBD1. The J segment lost 2 bases and the V segment lost 6 bases, leaving 5 bases of the junction unmatched. The germline CDR1 and CDR2 sequences are MNHEY and SVGAGI. The CDR3 consists of 14 residues. The CDR3 spells CASRKTGGTYEQYF. DNA of the CDR3: TGTGCCAGCAGGAAGACAGGGGGGACCTACGAGCAGTACTTC.

The chain uses TRBV7-3 and TRBJ1-1, with a weak D call TRBD1 (6 bases). This CDR3 is 16 amino acids long. V lost 7 bases and J 1 base, leaving 19 bases between the germline ends. Germline assignment: CDR1 SGHTA and CDR2 FQGTGA. CDR3 in amino acids: CASTMGAGTSNTEAFF. The CDR3 coding sequence is TGTGCCAGCACCATGGGGGCAGGGACATCGAACACTGAAGCTTTCTTT. Together with reference TRBV7-3 and TRBJ1-1, the CDR3 gives the full variable domain: GAGVSQTPSNKVTEKGKYVELRCDPISGHTALYWYRQSLGQGPEFLIYFQGTGAADDSGLPNDRFFAVRPEGSVSTLKIQRTERGDSAVYLCASTMGAGTSNTEAFFGQGTRLTVV.

The V call is TRBV2, the J call TRBJ1-3; D remains ambiguous. The ends were cut back, 6 bases at V and 0 bases at J, with 12 bases in the middle. This CDR3 is built from 15 residues. The germline V gene has CDR1 SNHLY and CDR2 FYNNEI. The CDR3 protein is CASRPEMSSGNTIYF. CDR3 in DNA: TGTGCCAGCAGACCTGAAATGAGCTCTGGAAACACCATATATTTT.

The V and J genes are TRBV2 and TRBJ2-1, with 10 bases fitting TRBD2. Per the germline V gene, CDR1 is SNHLY and CDR2 is FYNNEI. This CDR3 has 13 residues. The V segment lost 11 bases and the J segment 6 bases; nucleotides outside the gene matches: 7. CDR3 coding DNA: TGTGCCCGAGAGCGGGAGGGTGGCAATGAGCAGTTCTTC. Amino acids: CAREREGGNEQFF.

The chain uses TRBV19 and TRBJ1-1; 7 bases are shared with TRBD1. Germline trimming cut 4 bases from V and 2 bases from J; bases unmatched to any gene: 10. The CDR3 is 16 residues long. The V gene's germline CDR1 is LNHDA and CDR2 SQIVND (reference sequence). The CDR3 sequence: CASSTSGQTSNTEAFF. CDR3 sequence (DNA): TGTGCCAGTAGTACCTCGGGACAGACTAGTAACACTGAAGCTTTCTTT.

This sequence joins TRBV30 and TRBJ2-5; the match to TRBD1 covers 7 bases. Germline lookup yields CDR1 GTSNPN and CDR2 SVGIG (reference sequence). The CDR3 consists of 11 residues. The J segment lost 4 bases and the V segment lost 5 bases, leaving 1 base of the junction unmatched. The CDR3 DNA follows: TGTGCCTGGCGGGACAGAGAGACCCAGTACTTC. Protein: CAWRDRETQYF.

V gene TRBV30 combines with J gene TRBJ1-5; TRBD1 matches 7 bases. The CDR3 sequence is 17 residues long. J gave up 0 bases and V 0 bases, and 8 bases lay outside the gene matches. The germline V gene encodes CDR1 GTSNPN and CDR2 SVGIG (reference sequence). The CDR3 bases are TGTGCCTGGAGTGTATCCGGGACAGCGTATAGCAATCAGCCCCAGCATTTT. As protein: CAWSVSGTAYSNQPQHF.